The 27 T cell receptor beta chains in this list originate from one sample, sequenced in a study of cytomegalovirus exposure and HLA in healthy donors. The assay was immunoSEQ multiplex PCR, and TCRdb's table has in-frame clones only and misses some. The table includes 220,000 or so clones, over 80% detected once. Material: PBMCs. The receptors were sampled from a woman younger than 45 in good health and CMV-seropositive.

The chain combines TRBV25-1 with TRBJ1-3; TRBD1 matches at 8 bases. CDR3 size: 14 residues. Germline loops: CDR1 MGHDK, CDR2 SYGVNS. The trim removed 6 bases at V and 1 base at J, leaving 2 bases unmatched. CDR3 bases: TGTGCCAGCAGAACAGGGGGTTCTGGAAACACCATATATTTT. Amino acids: CASRTGGSGNTIYF. The entire variable domain, with the rest obtained from reference TRBV25-1 and TRBJ1-3, is as follows: EADIYQTPRYLVIGTGKKITLECSQTMGHDKMYWYQQDPGMELHLIHYSYGVNSTEKGDLSSESTVSRIRTEHFPLTLESARPSHTSQYLCASRTGGSGNTIYFGEGSWLTVV.

Here the CDR3 DNA reads TGTGCCAGCAGCGTAGGGGACAGACTCACTGAAGCTTTCTTT. This sequence encodes CASSVGDRLTEAFF. The rearrangement joins TRBV9 to TRBJ1-1; 7 nucleotides line up with TRBD1. The CDR3 contains 14 residues. The trim removed 0 bases at V and 4 bases at J, leaving 3 bases unmatched. Germline assignment: CDR1 SGDLS and CDR2 YYNGEE.

V and J are TRBV6-5 and TRBJ2-3, with D tentatively TRBD1 (6 bases). The V end lost 5 bases, the J end lost 5 bases, and 17 bases lay between the germline ends. CDR1 is MNHEY, CDR2 SVGAGI, per germline. CDR3 length: 15 residues. In nucleotides, the CDR3 is TGTGCCAGCAGTCGTACCGGGACAAGGGGAGATACGCAGTATTTT. This gives the protein CASSRTGTRGDTQYF.

This chain joins TRBV6-1 and TRBJ1-2; no clear D gene. Germline V gene data show CDR1 as MNHNS and CDR2 as SASEGT. The V gene lost 11 bases and the J gene lost 4 bases, with 17 bases spanning the gap. The CDR3 is 13 residues long. CDR3 in amino acids: CAGREEKGYGYTF. CDR3 in DNA: TGTGCCGGCCGGGAAGAAAAGGGCTATGGCTACACCTTC.

The gene calls are TRBV6-5 and TRBJ1-1, with D unclear. This CDR3 comprises 14 residues. Trimming removed 0 bases from V and 0 bases from J, with 5 bases in between. The germline gives CDR1 MNHEY, CDR2 SVGAGI. The CDR3: CASSYSGMNTEAFF. CDR3 DNA: TGTGCCAGCAGTTACTCAGGGATGAACACTGAAGCTTTCTTT.

The chain uses TRBV6-6 and TRBJ2-3, with D perhaps matching TRBD2 (5 bases). Germline V lookup: CDR1 MNHNY, CDR2 SVGAGI (reference sequence). The V and J ends lost 2 bases and 1 base respectively, with 10 bases between them. The CDR3 covers 15 residues. The CDR3 sequence: CASSYDAGGTDTQYF. The CDR3 coding sequence is TGTGCCAGCAGTTACGATGCGGGTGGCACAGATACGCAGTATTTT.

The rearrangement joins TRBV7-2 to TRBJ2-3; the D is unclear. Germline V lookup: CDR1 SGHTA, CDR2 FQGNSA. The CDR3 has 14 residues. Trimming removed 3 bases at V and 0 bases at J, with 7 bases between. DNA of the CDR3: TGTGCCAGCAGCTTCTCTACGAGCACAGATACGCAGTATTTT. It yields the protein CASSFSTSTDTQYF.

The V and J genes are TRBV14 and TRBJ1-1; 9 nucleotides align to TRBD1. Germline assignment: CDR1 SGHDN and CDR2 FVKESK. This CDR3 is built from 12 residues. V dropped 4 bases and J dropped 9; count of bases not matched to a gene: 3. This chain's CDR3 is CASSPQGAKAFF. The CDR3 nucleotides read TGTGCCAGCAGCCCACAGGGGGCGAAAGCTTTCTTT.

The chain employs TRBV29-1 and TRBJ2-1; no firm D call. CDR3 length equals 13 residues. CDR1 and CDR2 from the germline V gene are SQVTM and ANQGSEA. Trimming removed 4 bases from V and 1 base from J, with 8 bases in between. CDR3 residues: CSVGVLSYNEQFF. Written as DNA, the CDR3 is TGCAGCGTTGGGGTTTTATCCTACAATGAGCAGTTCTTC.

The chain combines TRBV19 with TRBJ1-1; 7 bases match TRBD1. The CDR3 spans 14 residues. After removal of 5 bases from V and 8 bases from J, the junction contained 11 bases not matched to a gene. The germline V gene has CDR1 LNHDA and CDR2 SQIVND (reference sequence). The CDR3 coding sequence is TGTGCCAGTAGTTCCCTATCGGGGACAGACGAAGCTTTCTTT. Protein product: CASSSLSGTDEAFF.

This sequence joins TRBV11-2 and TRBJ1-1; maybe TRBD1 (5 bases). The CDR3 is made up of 13 amino acids. Germline V CDR1 and CDR2: SGHAT, FQNNGV. Trimming cost V 0 bases and J 7 bases, with 9 bases left between them. CDR3 amino acids: CASSLDREHEAFF. The DNA for the CDR3 is TGTGCCAGCAGCTTAGACAGGGAGCATGAAGCTTTCTTT. Variable domain in full (rest from reference TRBV11-2 and TRBJ1-1): EAGVAQSPRYKIIEKRQSVAFWCNPISGHATLYWYQQILGQGPKLLIQFQNNGVVDDSQLPKDRFSAERLKGVDSTLKIQPAKLEDSAVYLCASSLDREHEAFFGQGTRLTVV.

The rearrangement links TRBV27 to TRBJ1-1, with no clear D. The CDR3 is 12 amino acids. V was cut by 5 bases and J by 8 bases, with 12 bases left in between. Germline V gives CDR1 MNHEY, CDR2 SMNVEV (reference sequence). The CDR3: CASSAGYSEAFF. CDR3 nucleotide sequence: TGTGCCAGCAGTGCCGGTTATAGCGAAGCTTTCTTT.

In its sample, this clone was seen a few times. The chain carries TRBV6-1 and TRBJ1-5, with D possibly matching TRBD1 (5 bases). The germline CDR1 and CDR2 sequences are MNHNS and SASEGT. V lost 1 base and J lost 4, with 11 bases in between. This CDR3 region has 15 residues. The CDR3 spells CASSEGQQVNQPQHF. In nucleotides, the CDR3 is TGTGCCAGCAGTGAAGGACAGCAAGTGAATCAGCCCCAGCATTTT.

The rearrangement links TRBV7-3 to TRBJ2-2, with D perhaps TRBD2 (5 bases). V dropped 1 base and J dropped 3 bases, with 6 bases sitting between them. This CDR3 region has 14 residues. Germline CDR1 SGHTA, CDR2 FQGTGA. The CDR3 sequence is CASSLNSDTGELFF. CDR3 bases: TGTGCCAGCAGCTTAAATAGCGACACCGGGGAGCTGTTTTTT.

The rearrangement links TRBV19 to TRBJ2-7; D is possibly TRBD1 (5 bases). The germline gives CDR1 LNHDA, CDR2 SQIVND (reference sequence). V was shortened by 5 bases and J by 4 bases, with 30 bases between the two germline ends. The CDR3 runs to 19 residues. The CDR3 nucleotides are TGTGCCAGTAGTCCAGAATGGACATCCGAAGACCCAATCACGTACGAGCAGTACTTC. It is translated as CASSPEWTSEDPITYEQYF.

The chain employs TRBV15 and TRBJ1-4, with TRBD1 matching over 8 bases. The germline gives CDR1 LNHNV, CDR2 YYDKDF (reference sequence). This CDR3 has 15 residues. The ends lost 1 base at V and 6 bases at J; junction bases unmatched: 4. The CDR3 loop reads CATSRGTGLDEKLFF. In nucleotides, the CDR3 is TGTGCCACCAGCAGAGGGACAGGGTTGGATGAAAAACTGTTTTTT.

V and J are TRBV4-1 and TRBJ2-7; either TRBD1 or TRBD2 may supply D (6 bases each). The CDR3 consists of 15 residues. The germline CDR1 and CDR2 sequences are MGHRA and YSYEKL. V was trimmed by 0 bases and J by 1 base, leaving 10 bases between them. As DNA, the CDR3 is TGCGCCAGCAGCCAAGATCAGGGGAGGTCCTACGAGCAGTACTTC. Residues: CASSQDQGRSYEQYF.

This sequence joins TRBV5-4 and TRBJ2-2; the match to TRBD1 covers 9 bases. The germline V gene encodes CDR1 SGHNT and CDR2 YYREEE (reference sequence). CDR3 length: 16 residues. V lost 3 bases and J lost 7; bases outside the gene matches: 10. CDR3 sequence reads: CASSSGQGMEGGELFF. The CDR3, as DNA: TGTGCCAGCAGCTCCGGACAGGGGATGGAGGGCGGGGAGCTGTTTTTT.

The chain carries TRBV6-4 and TRBJ1-2, with no clear D. The germline V and J ends were trimmed by 5 bases and 0 bases, with 7 bases remaining between them. The CDR3 length is 13 residues. CDR1 and CDR2 (germline): MRHNA, SNTAGT. CDR3 sequence (DNA): TGTGCCAGCAGTCTTAGTCCTAACTATGGCTACACCTTC. Its protein product is CASSLSPNYGYTF.

This rearrangement joins TRBV5-1 to TRBJ2-3, with D possibly matching TRBD2 (6 bases). The V end lost 5 bases, the J end lost 1 base, and 29 bases lay between the germline ends. The CDR3 consists of 20 residues. Per germline, CDR1 SGHRS and CDR2 YFSETQ. DNA for the CDR3: TGCGCCAGCAGTTCATCCCGAAAATCGTGGAGGGCGGGCGGCACAGATACGCAGTATTTT. Encoded protein: CASSSSRKSWRAGGTDTQYF.

The chain has TRBV7-2 and TRBJ2-1; TRBD2 matches 9 bases. This CDR3 region has 18 residues. Germline V gene data show CDR1 as SGHTA and CDR2 as FQGNSA. J gave up 5 bases and V 5 bases, and 16 bases lay outside the gene matches. CDR3 protein: CASSLGTSRRRVNNEQFF. The DNA for the CDR3 is TGTGCCAGCAGCCTTGGGACTAGCCGGCGAAGGGTTAACAATGAGCAGTTCTTC. The variable domain in full, completed from reference TRBV7-2 and TRBJ2-1, reads GAGVSQSPSNKVTEKGKDVELRCDPISGHTALYWYRQSLGQGLEFLIYFQGNSAPDKSGLPSDRFSAERTGGSVSTLTIQRTQQEDSAVYLCASSLGTSRRRVNNEQFFGPGTRLTVL.

Only one count was recorded for this clone. The chain joins TRBV28 to TRBJ2-7; D is unclear. There are 13 residues in the CDR3. Trimming left V 5 bases short and J 3 bases short, with 11 bases between. The germline CDR1 and CDR2 sequences are MDHEN and SYDVKM. CDR3 bases: TGTGCCAGCAGTACGAAAGCACACTACGAGCAGTACTTC. This encodes CASSTKAHYEQYF.

The chain recombines TRBV5-1 with TRBJ1-1, with D possibly being TRBD1 (5 bases). V lost 4 bases and J 5 bases, leaving 18 bases between the germline ends. CDR1 and CDR2 (germline): SGHRS, YFSETQ. This CDR3 contains 15 residues. CDR3 protein: CASSPTETGETEAFF. CDR3 nucleotide sequence: TGCGCCAGCAGCCCTACGGAGACGGGGGAGACTGAAGCTTTCTTT.

This clone occurred a few times. J is TRBJ2-1 and V is TRBV7-2; no firm D call. V lost 6 bases and J 5 bases, leaving 5 bases between the germline ends. The CDR3 runs to 11 residues. CDR1 and CDR2 from the germline V gene are SGHTA and FQGNSA. The CDR3: CASSPHNEQFF. The CDR3 DNA sequence: TGTGCCAGCAGTCCACACAATGAGCAGTTCTTC. The whole variable domain, filled in from reference TRBV7-2 and TRBJ2-1, reads GAGVSQSPSNKVTEKGKDVELRCDPISGHTALYWYRQSLGQGLEFLIYFQGNSAPDKSGLPSDRFSAERTGGSVSTLTIQRTQQEDSAVYLCASSPHNEQFFGPGTRLTVL.

The CDR3 nucleotides are TGCAGCGTTGAAGTCAGGGGGTTTTCTGGGGCCAACGTCCTGACTTTC. This codes for CSVEVRGFSGANVLTF. This chain links TRBV29-1 with TRBJ2-6; 7 nucleotides align to TRBD1. V was clipped by 1 base and J by 1 base; unmatched bases: 4. Germline V gives CDR1 SQVTM, CDR2 ANQGSEA. The CDR3 contains 16 residues. The whole variable domain, filled in from reference TRBV29-1 and TRBJ2-6, reads SAVISQKPSRDICQRGTSLTIQCQVDSQVTMMFWYRQQPGQSLTLIATANQGSEATYESGFVIDKFPISRPNLTFSTLTVSNMSPEDSSIYLCSVEVRGFSGANVLTFGAGSRLTVL.

V and J are TRBV29-1 and TRBJ1-2, with D uncertain. The V gene lost 0 bases and the J gene lost 6 bases, with 5 bases spanning the gap. The CDR3 covers 11 residues. Germline assignment: CDR1 SQVTM and CDR2 ANQGSEA. As DNA, the CDR3 is TGCAGCGTTGAAGAACGAAATGGCTACACCTTC. It yields the protein CSVEERNGYTF.

This chain links TRBV27 with TRBJ1-2, with D perhaps matching TRBD1 (5 bases). The germline V gene has CDR1 MNHEY and CDR2 SMNVEV (reference sequence). Trimming cost V 1 base and J 4 bases, with 22 bases left between them. This CDR3 spans 18 amino acids. This CDR3 reads CASSLYFGAERWGYGYTF. CDR3 coding DNA: TGTGCCAGCAGTTTATATTTCGGGGCCGAGCGGTGGGGCTATGGCTACACCTTC.